This T cell receptor (beta chain) is from a study of shared clonotypes between healthy human individuals. Germline V gene lookup returns CDR1 ENHRY and CDR2 SYGVKD. CDR3 size: 14 residues. Between the trimmed V and J ends, which lost 7 bases and 0 bases, there was a span of 12 bases. Sequenced by immunoSEQ multiplex PCR; TCRdb stores in-frame clones only, minus some. This table holds about 2.2 million clones, approximately 94% found once. CD45RO-negative, CCR7-positively selected cells formed the naive CD8 fraction, excluding terminally differentiated effector memory CD45RA+ cells. The genes are TRBV10-3 and TRBJ1-2; no definite D call. The sequence was obtained from a man between 18 and 35 years old in good health. Some clones in this sample may be carry-over from other donors' samples. Material for sequencing was naive CD8+ T cells from PBMCs. The CDR3 DNA follows: TGTGCCATCACCTCCGACGGCGCTAACTATGGCTACACCTTC. Protein product: CAITSDGANYGYTF.